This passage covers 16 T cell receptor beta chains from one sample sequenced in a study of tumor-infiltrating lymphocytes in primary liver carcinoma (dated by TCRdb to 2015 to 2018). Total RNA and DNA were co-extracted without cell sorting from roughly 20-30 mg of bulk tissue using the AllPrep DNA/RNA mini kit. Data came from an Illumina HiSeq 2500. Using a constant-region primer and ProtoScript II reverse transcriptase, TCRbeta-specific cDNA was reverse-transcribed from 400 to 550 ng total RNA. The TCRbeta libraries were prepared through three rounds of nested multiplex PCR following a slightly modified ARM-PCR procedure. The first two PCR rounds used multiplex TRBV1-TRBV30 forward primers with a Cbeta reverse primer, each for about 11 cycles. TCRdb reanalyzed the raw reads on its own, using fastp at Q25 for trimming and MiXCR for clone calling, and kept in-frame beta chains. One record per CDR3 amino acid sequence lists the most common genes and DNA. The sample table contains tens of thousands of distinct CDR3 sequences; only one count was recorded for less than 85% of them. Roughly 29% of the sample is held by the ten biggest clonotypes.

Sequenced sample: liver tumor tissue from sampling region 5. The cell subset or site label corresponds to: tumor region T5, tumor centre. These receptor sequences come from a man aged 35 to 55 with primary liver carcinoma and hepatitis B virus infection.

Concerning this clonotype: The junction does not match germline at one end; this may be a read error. The CDR3 sequence is CASSYSGRGANERFF. CDR3 sequence (DNA): TGTGCCAGCAGTTACTCGGGGCGAGGGGCCAATGAGCGGTTCTTC. The chain couples TRBV6-5 to TRBJ2-1; TRBD1 or TRBD2 may be the D gene (5 bases each). The germline CDR1 and CDR2 sequences are MNHEY and SVGAGI. The CDR3 totals 15 residues.

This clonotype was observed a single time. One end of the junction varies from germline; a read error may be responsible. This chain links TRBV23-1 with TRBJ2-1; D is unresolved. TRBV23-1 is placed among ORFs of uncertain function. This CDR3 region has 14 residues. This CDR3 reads CASNQLGDHNEQFF. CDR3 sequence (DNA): TGCGCCAGCAATCAATTAGGCGACCACAATGAGCAGTTCTTC.

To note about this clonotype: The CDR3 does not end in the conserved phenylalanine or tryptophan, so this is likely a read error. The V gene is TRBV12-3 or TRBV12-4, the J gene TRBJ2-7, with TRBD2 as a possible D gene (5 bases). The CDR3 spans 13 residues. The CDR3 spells CVSTRREYYKQYI. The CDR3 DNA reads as TGTGTCAGCACCCGACGGGAATACTACAAGCAGTACATC.

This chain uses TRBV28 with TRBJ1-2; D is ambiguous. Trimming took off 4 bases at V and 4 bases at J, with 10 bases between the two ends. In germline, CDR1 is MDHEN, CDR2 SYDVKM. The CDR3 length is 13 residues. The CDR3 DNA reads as TGTGCCAGCAGTTCCCAGGCTTCCTATGGCTACACCTTC. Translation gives CASSSQASYGYTF.

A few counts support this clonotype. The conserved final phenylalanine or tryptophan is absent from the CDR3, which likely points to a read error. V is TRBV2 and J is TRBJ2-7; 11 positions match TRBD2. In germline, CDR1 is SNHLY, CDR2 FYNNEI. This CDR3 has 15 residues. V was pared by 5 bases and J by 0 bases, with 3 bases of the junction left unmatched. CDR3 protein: CASSLTSGASYEQYS. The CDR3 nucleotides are TGTGCCAGCAGTTTGACTAGCGGGGCCTCCTACGAGCAGTACTCC.

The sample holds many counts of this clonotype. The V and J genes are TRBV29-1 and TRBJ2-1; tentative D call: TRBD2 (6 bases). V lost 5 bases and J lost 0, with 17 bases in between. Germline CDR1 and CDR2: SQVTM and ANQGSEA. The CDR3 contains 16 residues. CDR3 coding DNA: TGCAGCGTTAGTGCCGGGACTCCAAGCTCCTACAATGAGCAGTTCTTC. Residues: CSVSAGTPSSYNEQFF.

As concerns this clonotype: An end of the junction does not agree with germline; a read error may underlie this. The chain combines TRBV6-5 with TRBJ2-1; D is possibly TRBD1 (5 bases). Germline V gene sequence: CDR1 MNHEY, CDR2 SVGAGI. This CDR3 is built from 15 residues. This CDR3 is CASSEYRSSYNEQFF. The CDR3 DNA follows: TGTGCCAGCAGTGAATACAGGAGCTCTTACAACGAGCAGTTCTTC.

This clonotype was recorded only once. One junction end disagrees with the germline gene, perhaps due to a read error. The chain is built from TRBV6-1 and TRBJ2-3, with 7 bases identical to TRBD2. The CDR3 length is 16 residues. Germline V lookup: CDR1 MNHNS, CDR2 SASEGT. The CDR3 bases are TGTGCCAGTAGTCAATTAGCGGGTTTAACCAGAGATATGCAGTATTTT. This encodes CASSQLAGLTRDMQYF.

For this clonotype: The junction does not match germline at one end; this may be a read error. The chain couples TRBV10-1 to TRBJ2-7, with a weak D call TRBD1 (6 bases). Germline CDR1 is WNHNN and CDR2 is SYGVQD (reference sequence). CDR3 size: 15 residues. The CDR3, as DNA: TGCACCAGCAGTGAAGGGGGACCCCCTTTCTACAAGCAGTACTTC. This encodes CTSSEGGPPFYKQYF.

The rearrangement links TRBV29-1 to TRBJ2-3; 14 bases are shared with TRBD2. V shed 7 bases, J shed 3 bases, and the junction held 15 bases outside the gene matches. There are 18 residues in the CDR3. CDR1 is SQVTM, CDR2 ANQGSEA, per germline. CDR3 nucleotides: TGCAGCGCGTCAGGGGTGCAGACTAGCGGGAGGGCAACAGATACGCAGTATTTT. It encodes CSASGVQTSGRATDTQYF.

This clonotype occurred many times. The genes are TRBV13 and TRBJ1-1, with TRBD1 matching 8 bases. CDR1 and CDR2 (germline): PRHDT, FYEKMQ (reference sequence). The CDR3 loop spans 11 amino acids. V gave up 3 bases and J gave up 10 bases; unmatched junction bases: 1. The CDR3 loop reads CASSFGQGAFF. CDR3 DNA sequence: TGTGCCAGCAGCTTCGGACAGGGAGCTTTCTTT.

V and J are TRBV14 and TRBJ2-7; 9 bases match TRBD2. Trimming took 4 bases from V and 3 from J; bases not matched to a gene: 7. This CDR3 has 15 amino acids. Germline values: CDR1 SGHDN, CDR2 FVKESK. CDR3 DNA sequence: TGTGCCAGCAGCCCGCATAGCGGGAGAAGCTACGAGCAGTACTTC. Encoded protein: CASSPHSGRSYEQYF.

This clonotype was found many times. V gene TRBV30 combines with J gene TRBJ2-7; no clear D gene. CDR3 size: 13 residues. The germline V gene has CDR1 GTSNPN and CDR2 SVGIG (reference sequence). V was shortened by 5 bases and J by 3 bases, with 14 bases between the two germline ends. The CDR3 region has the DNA TGTGCCTGGGATAGACCTCTAATCTACGAGCAGTACTTC. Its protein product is CAWDRPLIYEQYF. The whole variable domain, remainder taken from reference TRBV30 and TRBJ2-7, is SQTIHQWPATLVQPVGSPLSLECTVEGTSNPNLYWYRQAAGRGLQLLFYSVGIGQISSEVPQNLSASRPQDRQFILSSKKLLLSDSGFYLCAWDRPLIYEQYFGPGTRLTVT.

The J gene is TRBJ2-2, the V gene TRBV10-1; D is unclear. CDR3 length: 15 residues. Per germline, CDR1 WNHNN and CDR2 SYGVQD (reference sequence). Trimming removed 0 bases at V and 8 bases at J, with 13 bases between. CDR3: CASSESSQCTGELFF. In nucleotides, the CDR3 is TGCGCCAGCAGTGAGTCATCGCAGTGCACTGGGGAGCTGTTTTTT.

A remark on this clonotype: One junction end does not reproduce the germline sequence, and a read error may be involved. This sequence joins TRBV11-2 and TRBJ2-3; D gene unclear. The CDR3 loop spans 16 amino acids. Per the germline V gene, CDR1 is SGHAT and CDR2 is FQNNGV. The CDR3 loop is CASSVRPAAATDTQYF. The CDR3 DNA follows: TGTGCCAGCAGCGTCCGGCCGGCGGCAGCCACAGATACACAGTATTTT.

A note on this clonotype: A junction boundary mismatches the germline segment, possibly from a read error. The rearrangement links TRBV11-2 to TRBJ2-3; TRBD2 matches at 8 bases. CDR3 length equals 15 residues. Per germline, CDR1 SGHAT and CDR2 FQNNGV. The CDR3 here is CANSHTSGFDDMQYF. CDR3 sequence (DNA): TGTGCCAACAGCCACACTAGCGGCTTCGATGATATGCAGTATTTT.